Below are 5 T cell receptor beta chains sequenced from a single sample in a study of monozygotic twins with inflammatory bowel disease. No DNA is given; TCRdb re-called the 5' RACE reads and lists each CDR3 protein once. The sample's table shows over 130,000 distinct CDR3 sequences. The sequenced material came from blood. The receptors were sampled from a human donor with ulcerative colitis or Crohn's disease, or a healthy co-twin of an affected twin (not recorded which).

CDR3 residues: CASSLFGGDTEAFF. The V and J genes are TRBV28 and TRBJ1-1. This CDR3 contains 14 residues. Germline V gene sequence: CDR1 MDHEN, CDR2 SYDVKM.

V is TRBV4-2 and J is TRBJ1-1; TCRdb's D gene call, TRBD1, goes unchecked for lack of DNA. Germline V gene sequence: CDR1 LGHNA, CDR2 YNFKEQ. The CDR3 totals 15 residues. CDR3 loop: CASSPDQTGGTEAFF.

The chain uses TRBV6-5 and TRBJ2-5; the TRBD2 assignment by TCRdb is unverifiable without DNA. Germline V lookup: CDR1 MNHEY, CDR2 SVGAGI. The CDR3 is 15 residues long. The chain's CDR3 is CASSYAGGGMETQYF.

The genes are TRBV25-1 and TRBJ1-6; TCRdb gives TRBD1 as the D gene, but with no DNA this cannot be confirmed. Germline values: CDR1 MGHDK, CDR2 SYGVNS. This CDR3 is 13 amino acids long. The CDR3 loop reads CASSRTGDSPLHF. The full variable domain, completed using reference TRBV25-1 and TRBJ1-6, is EADIYQTPRYLVIGTGKKITLECSQTMGHDKMYWYQQDPGMELHLIHYSYGVNSTEKGDLSSESTVSRIRTEHFPLTLESARPSHTSQYLCASSRTGDSPLHFGNGTRLTVT.

V and J are TRBV6-1 and TRBJ2-7; TCRdb outputs TRBD1, but without DNA this stays unchecked. CDR1 MNHNS and CDR2 SASEGT come from the germline V gene. The CDR3 totals 15 residues. The CDR3 is CASRPVSGGLDEQYF.